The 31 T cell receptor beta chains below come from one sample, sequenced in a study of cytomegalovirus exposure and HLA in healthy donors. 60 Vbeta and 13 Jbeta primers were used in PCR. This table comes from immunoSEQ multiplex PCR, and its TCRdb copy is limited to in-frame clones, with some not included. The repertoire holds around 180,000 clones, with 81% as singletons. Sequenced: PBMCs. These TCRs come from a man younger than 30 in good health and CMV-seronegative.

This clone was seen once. The DNA for the CDR3 is TGTGCCAGTAAAGGACTAGCGGGAGGGACCAATGAGCAGTTCTTC. Amino acid sequence: CASKGLAGGTNEQFF. The V call is TRBV19, the J call TRBJ2-1; TRBD2 aligns across 15 bases. The CDR3 spans 15 residues. Trimming took 7 bases from V and 6 from J; bases not matched to a gene: 4. Germline loops: CDR1 LNHDA, CDR2 SQIVND (reference sequence).

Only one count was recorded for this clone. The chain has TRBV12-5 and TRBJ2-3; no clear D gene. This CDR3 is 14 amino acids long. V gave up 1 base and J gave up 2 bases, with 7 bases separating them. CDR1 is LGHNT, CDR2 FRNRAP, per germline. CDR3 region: CASGLGGTTDTQYF. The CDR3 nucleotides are TGTGCTAGTGGTTTGGGCGGAACCACAGATACGCAGTATTTT.

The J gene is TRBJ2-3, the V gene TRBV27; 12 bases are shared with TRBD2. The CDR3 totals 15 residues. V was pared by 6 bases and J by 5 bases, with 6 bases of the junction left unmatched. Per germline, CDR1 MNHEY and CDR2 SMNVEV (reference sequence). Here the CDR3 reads CASSPGLAGIDTQYF. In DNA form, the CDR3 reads TGTGCCAGCAGCCCCGGACTAGCGGGGATAGATACGCAGTATTTT.

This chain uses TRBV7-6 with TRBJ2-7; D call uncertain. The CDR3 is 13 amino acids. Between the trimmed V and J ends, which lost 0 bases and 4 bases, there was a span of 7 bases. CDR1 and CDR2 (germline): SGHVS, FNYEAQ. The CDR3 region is CASSLAAGYEQYF. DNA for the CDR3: TGTGCCAGCAGCTTAGCGGCAGGATACGAGCAGTACTTC.

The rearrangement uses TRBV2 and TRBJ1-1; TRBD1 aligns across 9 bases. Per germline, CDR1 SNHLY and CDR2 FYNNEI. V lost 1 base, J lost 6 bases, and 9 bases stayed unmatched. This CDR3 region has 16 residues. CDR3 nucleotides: TGTGCCAGCAGTGAAGGAAAAGACAGGGGGATGGCTGAAGCTTTCTTT. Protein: CASSEGKDRGMAEAFF. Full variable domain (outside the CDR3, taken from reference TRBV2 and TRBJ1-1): EPEVTQTPSHQVTQMGQEVILRCVPISNHLYFYWYRQILGQKVEFLVSFYNNEISEKSEIFDDQFSVERPDGSNFTLKIRSTKLEDSAMYFCASSEGKDRGMAEAFFGQGTRLTVV.

This CDR3 reads CASSSPSSRDRGSEAFF. The CDR3 DNA is TGTGCCAGCAGCTCGCCGTCGTCCCGGGACAGGGGCAGTGAAGCTTTCTTT. The gene calls are TRBV5-8 and TRBJ1-1, with 10 positions matching TRBD1. The junction had 15 bases not matched to a gene; V was cut back by 3 bases and J by 7 bases. The CDR3 sequence is 17 residues long. Germline CDR1 is SGHTS and CDR2 is YDEGEE.

The CDR3 sequence: CASSLGGTSNGYTF. Here the CDR3 DNA reads TGTGCCAGCAGCTTAGGAGGGACATCGAATGGCTACACCTTC. The chain recombines TRBV13 with TRBJ1-2; a possible D gene is TRBD1 (6 bases). CDR3 length: 14 amino acids. Germline assignment: CDR1 PRHDT and CDR2 FYEKMQ (reference sequence). Trimming pared 0 bases from V and 6 bases from J, leaving 11 bases between. Drawing the rest from reference TRBV13 and TRBJ1-2, the complete variable domain is AAGVIQSPRHLIKEKRETATLKCYPIPRHDTVYWYQQGPGQDPQFLISFYEKMQSDKGSIPDRFSAQQFSDYHSELNMSSLELGDSALYFCASSLGGTSNGYTFGSGTRLTVV.

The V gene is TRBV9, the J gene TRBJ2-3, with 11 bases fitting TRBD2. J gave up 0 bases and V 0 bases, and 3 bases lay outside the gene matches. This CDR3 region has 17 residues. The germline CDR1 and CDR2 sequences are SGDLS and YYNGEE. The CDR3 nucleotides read TGTGCCAGCAGCGTAGGCCTAGCGGGGGGTAGCACAGATACGCAGTATTTT. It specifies CASSVGLAGGSTDTQYF.

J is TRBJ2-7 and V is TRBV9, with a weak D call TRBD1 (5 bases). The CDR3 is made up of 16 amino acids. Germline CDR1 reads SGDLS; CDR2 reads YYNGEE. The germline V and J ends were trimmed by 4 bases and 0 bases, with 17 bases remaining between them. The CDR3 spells CASSPTWGGSSYEQYF. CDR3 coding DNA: TGTGCCAGCAGCCCAACCTGGGGCGGAAGCTCCTACGAGCAGTACTTC.

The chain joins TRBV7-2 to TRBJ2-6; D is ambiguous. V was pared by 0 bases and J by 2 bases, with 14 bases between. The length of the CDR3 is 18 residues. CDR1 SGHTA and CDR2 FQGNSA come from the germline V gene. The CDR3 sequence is CASSLARMERPGANVLTF. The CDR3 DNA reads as TGTGCCAGCAGCTTAGCGCGGATGGAGAGGCCTGGGGCCAACGTCCTGACTTTC.

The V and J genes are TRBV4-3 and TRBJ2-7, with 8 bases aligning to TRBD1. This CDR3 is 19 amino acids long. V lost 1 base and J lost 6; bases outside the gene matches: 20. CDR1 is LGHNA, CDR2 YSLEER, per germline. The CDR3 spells CASSQGMNSIGTGDGEQYF. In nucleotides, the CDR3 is TGCGCCAGCAGCCAAGGGATGAACTCTATCGGGACAGGCGATGGCGAGCAGTACTTC.

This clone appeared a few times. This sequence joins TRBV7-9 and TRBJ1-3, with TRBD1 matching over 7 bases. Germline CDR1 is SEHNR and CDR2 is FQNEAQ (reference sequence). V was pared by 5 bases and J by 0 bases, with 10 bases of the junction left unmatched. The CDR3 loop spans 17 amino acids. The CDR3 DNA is TGTGCCAGCAGCACCTCCCTGACAGGGAGCTCTGGAAACACCATATATTTT. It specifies CASSTSLTGSSGNTIYF.

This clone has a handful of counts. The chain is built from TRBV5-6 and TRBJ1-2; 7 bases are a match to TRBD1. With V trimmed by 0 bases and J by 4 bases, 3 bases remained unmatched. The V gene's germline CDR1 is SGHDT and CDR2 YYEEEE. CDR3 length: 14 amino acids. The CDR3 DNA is TGTGCCAGCAGCTTGGGGACAGGAGCCTATGGCTACACCTTC. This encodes CASSLGTGAYGYTF.

The CDR3 nucleotides are TGTGCCAGCAGCTTGATGAGGGCTGGAGGCAATCAGCCCCAGCATTTT. Its translation: CASSLMRAGGNQPQHF. This chain links TRBV13 with TRBJ1-5, with D unresolved. Per the germline V gene, CDR1 is PRHDT and CDR2 is FYEKMQ (reference sequence). The CDR3 length is 16 residues. V shed 3 bases and J shed 2 bases, with 14 bases lying between them.

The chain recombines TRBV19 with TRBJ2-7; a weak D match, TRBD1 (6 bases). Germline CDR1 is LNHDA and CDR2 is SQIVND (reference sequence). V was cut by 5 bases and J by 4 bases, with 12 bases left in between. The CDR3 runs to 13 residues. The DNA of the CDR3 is TGTGCCAGTAGTCCCGGACAGATTTACGAGCAGTACTTC. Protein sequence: CASSPGQIYEQYF. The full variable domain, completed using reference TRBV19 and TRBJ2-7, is DGGITQSPKYLFRKEGQNVTLSCEQNLNHDAMYWYRQDPGQGLRLIYYSQIVNDFQKGDIAEGYSVSREKKESFPLTVTSAQKNPTAFYLCASSPGQIYEQYFGPGTRLTVT.

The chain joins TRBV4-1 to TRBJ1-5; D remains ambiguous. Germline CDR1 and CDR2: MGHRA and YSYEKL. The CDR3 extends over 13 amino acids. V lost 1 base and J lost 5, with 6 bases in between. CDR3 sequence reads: CASSQGRDQPQHF. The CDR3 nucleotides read TGCGCCAGCAGCCAAGGTCGCGATCAGCCCCAGCATTTT.

CDR3 loop: CSVEEGLAGAGGSYNEQFF. The CDR3 coding sequence is TGCAGCGTTGAAGAGGGTCTAGCGGGAGCTGGGGGGTCCTACAATGAGCAGTTCTTC. The rearrangement joins TRBV29-1 to TRBJ2-1, with TRBD2 identical over 10 bases. This CDR3 contains 19 residues. With 0 bases clipped from V and 1 base from J, the junction kept 12 bases outside the gene matches. Germline V gives CDR1 SQVTM, CDR2 ANQGSEA.

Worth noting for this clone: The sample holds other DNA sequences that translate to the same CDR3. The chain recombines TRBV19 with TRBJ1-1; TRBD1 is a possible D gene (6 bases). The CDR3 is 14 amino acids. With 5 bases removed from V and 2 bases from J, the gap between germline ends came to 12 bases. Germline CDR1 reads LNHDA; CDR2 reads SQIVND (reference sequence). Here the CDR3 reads CASSLQGLNTEAFF. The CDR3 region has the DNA TGTGCCAGTAGTTTACAGGGCTTAAACACTGAAGCTTTCTTT.

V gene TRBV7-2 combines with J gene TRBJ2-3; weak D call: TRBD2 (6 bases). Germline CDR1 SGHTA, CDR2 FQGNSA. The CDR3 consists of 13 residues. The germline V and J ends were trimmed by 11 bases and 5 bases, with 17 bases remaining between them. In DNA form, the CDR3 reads TGTGCCGGCCGTGGCGGGGCCGGAGATACGCAGTATTTT. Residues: CAGRGGAGDTQYF.

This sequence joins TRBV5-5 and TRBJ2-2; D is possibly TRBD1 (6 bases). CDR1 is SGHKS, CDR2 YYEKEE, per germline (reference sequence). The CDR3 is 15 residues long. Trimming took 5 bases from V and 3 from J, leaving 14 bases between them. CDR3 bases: TGTGCCAGCAGTGGGCAGGGGTACGACACCGGGGAGCTGTTTTTT. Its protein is CASSGQGYDTGELFF.

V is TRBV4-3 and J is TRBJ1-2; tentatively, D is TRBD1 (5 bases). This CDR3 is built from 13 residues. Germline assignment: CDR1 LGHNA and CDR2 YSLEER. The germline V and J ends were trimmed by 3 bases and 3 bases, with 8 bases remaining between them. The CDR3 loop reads CASSQGLDYGYTF. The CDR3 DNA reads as TGCGCCAGCAGCCAGGGACTGGACTATGGCTACACCTTC.

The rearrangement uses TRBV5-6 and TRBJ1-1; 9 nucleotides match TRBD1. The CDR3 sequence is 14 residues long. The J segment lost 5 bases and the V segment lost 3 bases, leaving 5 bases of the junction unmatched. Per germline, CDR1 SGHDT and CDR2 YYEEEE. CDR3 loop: CASSSTGGRTEAFF. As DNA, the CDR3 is TGTGCCAGCAGCTCCACAGGGGGCCGAACTGAAGCTTTCTTT.

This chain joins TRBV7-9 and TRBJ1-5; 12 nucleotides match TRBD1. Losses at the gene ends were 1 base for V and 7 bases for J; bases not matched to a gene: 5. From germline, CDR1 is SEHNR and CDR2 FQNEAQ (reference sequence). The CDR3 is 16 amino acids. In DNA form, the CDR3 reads TGTGCCAGCAGCTTAGGGGGACAGGGGGCTGGACAGCCCCAGCATTTT. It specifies CASSLGGQGAGQPQHF.

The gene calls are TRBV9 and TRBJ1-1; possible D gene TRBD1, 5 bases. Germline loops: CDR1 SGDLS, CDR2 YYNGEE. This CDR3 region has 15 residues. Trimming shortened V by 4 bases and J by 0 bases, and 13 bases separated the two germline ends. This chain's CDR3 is CASSPGTYMNTEAFF. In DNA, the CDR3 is TGTGCCAGCAGCCCAGGGACTTATATGAACACTGAAGCTTTCTTT.

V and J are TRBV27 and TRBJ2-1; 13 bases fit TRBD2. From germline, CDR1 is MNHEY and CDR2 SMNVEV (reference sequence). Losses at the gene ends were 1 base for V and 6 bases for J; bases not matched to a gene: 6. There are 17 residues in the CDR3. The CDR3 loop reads CASSLWGTSGRGNEQFF. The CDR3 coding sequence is TGTGCCAGCAGTTTATGGGGAACTAGCGGGAGGGGCAATGAGCAGTTCTTC.

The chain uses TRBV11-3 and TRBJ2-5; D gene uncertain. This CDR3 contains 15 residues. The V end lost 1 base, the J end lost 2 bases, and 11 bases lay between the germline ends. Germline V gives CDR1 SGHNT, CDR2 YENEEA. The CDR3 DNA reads TGTGCCAGCAGCTTAGGGTCGCGCAAGCAAGAGACCCAGTACTTC. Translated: CASSLGSRKQETQYF. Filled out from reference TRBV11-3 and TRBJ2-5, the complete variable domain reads EAGVVQSPRYKIIEKKQPVAFWCNPISGHNTLYWYLQNLGQGPELLIRYENEEAVDDSQLPKDRFSAERLKGVDSTLKIQPAELGDSAVYLCASSLGSRKQETQYFGPGTRLLVL.

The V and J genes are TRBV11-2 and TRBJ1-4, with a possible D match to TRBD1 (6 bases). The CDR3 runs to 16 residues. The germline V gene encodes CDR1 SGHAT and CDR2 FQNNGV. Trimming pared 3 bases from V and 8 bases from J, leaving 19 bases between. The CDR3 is CASSLERGGGREKLFF. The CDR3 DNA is TGTGCCAGCAGCTTGGAACGTGGGGGCGGTCGAGAAAAACTGTTTTTT.

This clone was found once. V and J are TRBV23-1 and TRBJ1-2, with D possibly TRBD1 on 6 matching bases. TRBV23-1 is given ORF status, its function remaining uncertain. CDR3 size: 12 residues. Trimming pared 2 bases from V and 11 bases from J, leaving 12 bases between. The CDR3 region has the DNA TGCGCCAGCAGTCAACTCAGGGGACGTTACACCTTC. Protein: CASSQLRGRYTF.

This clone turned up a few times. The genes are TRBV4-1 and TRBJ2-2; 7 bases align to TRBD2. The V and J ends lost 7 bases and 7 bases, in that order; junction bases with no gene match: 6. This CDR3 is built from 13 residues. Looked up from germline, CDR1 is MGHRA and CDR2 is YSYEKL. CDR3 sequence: CASTRAGLGELFF. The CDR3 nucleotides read TGCGCCAGCACCAGAGCGGGGCTCGGGGAGCTGTTTTTT.

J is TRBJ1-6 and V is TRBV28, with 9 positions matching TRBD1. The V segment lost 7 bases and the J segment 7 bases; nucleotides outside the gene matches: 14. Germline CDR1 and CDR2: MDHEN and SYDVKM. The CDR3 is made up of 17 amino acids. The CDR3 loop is CASTLRTGARINSPLHF. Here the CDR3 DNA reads TGTGCCAGCACCTTGCGGACAGGGGCGCGGATCAATTCACCCCTCCACTTT.

The CDR3 reads CASSRTRQGASYEQYF. The CDR3 DNA is TGTGCCAGCAGCCGGACCCGACAGGGGGCTTCCTACGAGCAGTACTTC. The chain joins TRBV7-6 to TRBJ2-7, with 10 positions matching TRBD1. The CDR3 sequence is 16 residues long. Germline assignment: CDR1 SGHVS and CDR2 FNYEAQ. V dropped 5 bases and J dropped 1; count of bases not matched to a gene: 8. Combining the CDR3 with reference TRBV7-6 and TRBJ2-7 gives the whole variable domain GAGVSQSPRYKVTKRGQDVALRCDPISGHVSLYWYRQALGQGPEFLTYFNYEAQQDKSGLPNDRFSAERPEGSISTLTIQRTEQRDSAMYRCASSRTRQGASYEQYFGPGTRLTVT.